This T cell receptor beta chain was identified during a study of blood T cell repertoires in COVID-19. Study in general: From the United States, Italy and Spain came samples of acute and convalescent COVID-19. Sample material is recorded as cDNA or gDNA derived from T cells, B-cell-depleted T cells, or PBMCs.

Authors' methods: Reference gene primer amplification gave estimated nucleated cell counts. Clones were read by immunoSEQ multiplex PCR, and TCRdb kept only the in-frame ones, dropping some. V, J and clone size reflect that table, while D and trimming were determined from the DNA. In the table there are about 180,000 clones, 80% to 90% of which are singletons. Germline CDR1 SGHVS, CDR2 FNYEAQ. The CDR3 has 15 amino acids. V shed 0 bases and J shed 5 bases, with 11 bases lying between them. The rearrangement joins TRBV7-6 to TRBJ1-5; perhaps TRBD1 as D (6 bases). The sequence was collected from a human donor with active or convalescent COVID-19. The donor label of this sample is uncertain. The sequencing sample was made of peripheral blood. The CDR3 protein is CASSLAVSGDQPQHF. The CDR3 DNA follows: TGTGCCAGCAGCTTAGCTGTCTCAGGGGATCAGCCCCAGCATTTT.